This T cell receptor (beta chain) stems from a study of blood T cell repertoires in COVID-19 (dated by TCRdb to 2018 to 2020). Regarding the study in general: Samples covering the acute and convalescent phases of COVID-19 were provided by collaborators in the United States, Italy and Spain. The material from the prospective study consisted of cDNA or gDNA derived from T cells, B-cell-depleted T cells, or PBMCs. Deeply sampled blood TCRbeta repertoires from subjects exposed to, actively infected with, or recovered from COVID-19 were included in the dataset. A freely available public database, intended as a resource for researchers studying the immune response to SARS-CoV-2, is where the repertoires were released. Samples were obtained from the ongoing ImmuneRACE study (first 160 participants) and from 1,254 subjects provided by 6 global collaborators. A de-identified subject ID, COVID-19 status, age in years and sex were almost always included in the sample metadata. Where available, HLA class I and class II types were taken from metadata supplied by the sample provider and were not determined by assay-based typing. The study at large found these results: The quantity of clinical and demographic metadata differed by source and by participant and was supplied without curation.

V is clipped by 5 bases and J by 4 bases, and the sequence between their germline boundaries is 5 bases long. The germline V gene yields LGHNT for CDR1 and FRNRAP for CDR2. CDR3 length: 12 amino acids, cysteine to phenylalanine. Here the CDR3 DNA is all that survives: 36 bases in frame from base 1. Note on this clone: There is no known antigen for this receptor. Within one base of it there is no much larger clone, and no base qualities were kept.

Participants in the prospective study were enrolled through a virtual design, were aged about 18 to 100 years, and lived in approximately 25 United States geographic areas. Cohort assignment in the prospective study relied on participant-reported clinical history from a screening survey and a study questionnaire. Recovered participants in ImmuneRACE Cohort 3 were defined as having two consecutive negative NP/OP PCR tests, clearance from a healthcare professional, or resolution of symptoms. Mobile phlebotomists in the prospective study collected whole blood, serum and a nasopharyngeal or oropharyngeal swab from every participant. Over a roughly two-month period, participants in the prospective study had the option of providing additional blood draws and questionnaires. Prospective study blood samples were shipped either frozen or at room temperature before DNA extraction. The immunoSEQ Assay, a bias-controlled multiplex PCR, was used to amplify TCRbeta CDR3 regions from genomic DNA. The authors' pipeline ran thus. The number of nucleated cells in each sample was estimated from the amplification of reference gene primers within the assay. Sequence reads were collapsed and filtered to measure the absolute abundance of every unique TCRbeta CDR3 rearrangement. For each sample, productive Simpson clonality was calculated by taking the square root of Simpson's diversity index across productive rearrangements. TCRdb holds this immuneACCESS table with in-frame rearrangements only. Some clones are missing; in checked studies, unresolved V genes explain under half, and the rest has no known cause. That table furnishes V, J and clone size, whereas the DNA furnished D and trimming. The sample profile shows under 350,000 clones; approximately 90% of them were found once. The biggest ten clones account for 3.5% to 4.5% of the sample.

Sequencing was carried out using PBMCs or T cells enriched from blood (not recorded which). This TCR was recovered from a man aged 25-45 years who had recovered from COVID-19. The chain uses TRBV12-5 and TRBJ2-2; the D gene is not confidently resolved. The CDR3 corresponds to CASGLFTGELFF. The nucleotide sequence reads TGTGCTAGTGGTCTTTTCACCGGGGAGCTGTTTTTT.